This entry lists 11 T cell receptor beta chains sequenced from one sample in a study of shared clonotypes between healthy human individuals. Naive CD8 cells, CD45RO-negative and positively selected for CCR7, excluded terminally differentiated effector memory CD45RA+ cells. Sequenced by immunoSEQ multiplex PCR; TCRdb stores in-frame clones only, minus some. The sample shows 2 million or so clones, just under 95% of them seen only once. Sequencing was carried out using naive CD8+ T cells sorted from blood. Receptor source: a man aged 18 to 35 in good health.

The CDR3 nucleotides are TGCAGCGCCGGGACGGTAACCTACGAGCAGTACTTC. As protein: CSAGTVTYEQYF. J is TRBJ2-7 and V is TRBV29-1; D could derive from TRBD1 or TRBD2 (5 bases each). Germline values: CDR1 SQVTM, CDR2 ANQGSEA. The CDR3 has 12 residues. V gave up 7 bases and J gave up 2 bases, with 12 bases separating them.

This clone was recorded only once. This sequence joins TRBV19 and TRBJ1-1; D is perhaps TRBD1 (6 bases). Germline V gene sequence: CDR1 LNHDA, CDR2 SQIVND (reference sequence). Trimming shortened V by 6 bases and J by 3 bases, and 14 bases separated the two germline ends. This CDR3 has 14 residues. The chain's CDR3 is CASREQGLDTEAFF. The CDR3 DNA follows: TGTGCCAGTAGGGAACAGGGTTTGGACACTGAAGCTTTCTTT.

CDR3 nucleotides: TGTGCCAGCAGTTTTGTGGGACCGAGTCTTCTCTATGGCTACACCTTC. As protein: CASSFVGPSLLYGYTF. The chain is built from TRBV28 and TRBJ1-2; maybe TRBD1 (5 bases). Germline CDR1 MDHEN, CDR2 SYDVKM. Between the trimmed V and J ends, which lost 3 bases and 4 bases, there was a span of 18 bases. This CDR3 region has 16 residues.

The chain recombines TRBV28 with TRBJ1-4; D might be TRBD1 (6 bases). Germline V gene lookup returns CDR1 MDHEN and CDR2 SYDVKM. This CDR3 is 16 amino acids long. Trimming shortened V by 10 bases and J by 4 bases, and 22 bases separated the two germline ends. CDR3 coding DNA: TGTGCCACCCCGGAGTTGAACAGGGAATATAATGAAAAACTGTTTTTT. Translating it yields CATPELNREYNEKLFF.

The genes are TRBV13 and TRBJ2-7; 7 nucleotides match TRBD1. J gave up 3 bases and V 5 bases, and 10 bases lay outside the gene matches. The germline V gene encodes CDR1 PRHDT and CDR2 FYEKMQ (reference sequence). The CDR3 covers 15 residues. The CDR3: CASSGRGTEIYEQYF. The CDR3 DNA reads as TGTGCCAGCAGCGGTAGAGGGACAGAGATCTACGAGCAGTACTTC. Full variable domain (remainder filled in from reference TRBV13 and TRBJ2-7): AAGVIQSPRHLIKEKRETATLKCYPIPRHDTVYWYQQGPGQDPQFLISFYEKMQSDKGSIPDRFSAQQFSDYHSELNMSSLELGDSALYFCASSGRGTEIYEQYFGPGTRLTVT.

The chain combines TRBV5-4 with TRBJ1-2, with TRBD1 matching over 8 bases. V trimming: 3 bases; J trimming: 3 bases; junction bases outside the gene matches: 10. From germline, CDR1 is SGHNT and CDR2 YYREEE (reference sequence). CDR3 length: 16 amino acids. This CDR3 is CASSSGTGNTYYGYTF. Written as DNA, the CDR3 is TGTGCCAGCAGCTCCGGGACAGGCAATACATACTATGGCTACACCTTC.

The chain joins TRBV5-4 to TRBJ2-5; 9 nucleotides agree with TRBD2. Unmatched junction bases numbered 4, after V lost 4 bases and J lost 3 bases. Germline values: CDR1 SGHNT, CDR2 YYREEE (reference sequence). CDR3 length: 14 amino acids. DNA of the CDR3: TGTGCCAGCAGCCTTAGCGGGGGAAAAGAGACCCAGTACTTC. Translation gives CASSLSGGKETQYF. Full variable domain (outside the CDR3, taken from reference TRBV5-4 and TRBJ2-5): ETGVTQSPTHLIKTRGQQVTLRCSSQSGHNTVSWYQQALGQGPQFIFQYYREEENGRGNFPPRFSGLQFPNYSSELNVNALELDDSALYLCASSLSGGKETQYFGPGTRLLVL.

Points on this clone: The same CDR3 arises from other DNA sequences in this sample as well. CDR3 protein: CASSLADPNYGYTF. CDR3 coding DNA: TGCGCCAGCAGCTTGGCAGATCCTAACTATGGCTACACCTTC. The V call is TRBV5-1, the J call TRBJ1-2; D gene unclear. Germline CDR1 is SGHRS and CDR2 is YFSETQ. Deletions cut 0 bases from V and 0 bases from J, with 6 bases between. CDR3 length: 14 residues.

This chain uses TRBV27 with TRBJ2-3, with 7 nucleotides matching TRBD2. Germline CDR1 and CDR2: MNHEY and SMNVEV (reference sequence). CDR3 size: 17 residues. Trimming at V came to 3 bases and at J to 4 bases, leaving 13 bases not matched to a gene. The CDR3 loop reads CASSFLIGGSGADTQYF. The CDR3 DNA reads as TGTGCCAGCAGTTTTCTAATTGGCGGGAGTGGGGCAGATACGCAGTATTTT.

This chain uses TRBV7-9 with TRBJ1-1, with unresolved D. The CDR3 runs to 14 residues. Looked up from germline, CDR1 is SEHNR and CDR2 is FQNEAQ (reference sequence). Deletions cut 5 bases from V and 1 base from J, with 11 bases between. CDR3 DNA sequence: TGTGCCAGCAGCCCCCCCGGAGAGAACACTGAAGCTTTCTTT. This gives the protein CASSPPGENTEAFF.

This chain links TRBV11-2 with TRBJ2-7, with 8 bases identical to TRBD1. CDR3 size: 15 residues. CDR1 and CDR2 (germline): SGHAT, FQNNGV. Germline trimming cut 4 bases from V and 3 bases from J; bases unmatched to any gene: 8. The CDR3 spells CASSYRDRSNYEQYF. In DNA, the CDR3 is TGTGCCAGCAGCTACCGGGACAGGAGCAACTACGAGCAGTACTTC.